Below, 17 T cell receptor beta chains from the same sample are listed, as sequenced in a study of post-analysis software for immune sequencing data. Points from the study as a whole: TRBV segments more frequent in patients than in controls numbered five and included TRBV5-6, TRBV5-1 and TRBV20-1.

The antigens these receptors bind are not known. cDNA libraries for TCR beta contained unique molecular identifiers. TCRdb analysed the PCR reads with MiXCR anew, one entry per CDR3 protein. Seen here are approximately 630,000 distinct CDR3 sequences, 59% observed once, and the top ten hold about 10%. Sequences were obtained from blood. The receptors originated from a girl aged 2-10 years with multiple sclerosis.

In this sample, this clonotype turned up a few times. The chain couples TRBV12-3 or TRBV12-4 to TRBJ1-2; D is uncertain. Trimming took 6 bases from V and 5 from J, leaving 10 bases between them. CDR3 size: 12 residues. The CDR3, as DNA: TGTGCCAGCAGGCCGGGAGGGTATGGCTACACCTTC. This sequence encodes CASRPGGYGYTF.

The chain joins TRBV3-1 to TRBJ2-7; D is possibly TRBD1 or TRBD2 (6 bases each). This CDR3 is 12 amino acids long. The V and J ends lost 6 bases and 4 bases respectively, with 10 bases between them. Per germline, CDR1 LGHDT and CDR2 YNNKEL (reference sequence). As DNA, the CDR3 is TGTGCCAGCAGAGGGGGGTTGTACGAGCAGTACTTC. The encoded protein is CASRGGLYEQYF.

This clonotype was seen a few times. The V call is TRBV11-2, the J call TRBJ2-7; TRBD2 matches at 13 bases. Germline assignment: CDR1 SGHAT and CDR2 FQNNGV. There are 17 residues in the CDR3. J was trimmed by 4 bases and V by 6 bases; bases with no gene match: 12. CDR3 sequence: CASRAPWTSGRRYEQYF. As DNA, the CDR3 is TGTGCCAGCAGGGCCCCCTGGACTAGCGGGAGAAGGTACGAGCAGTACTTC. Based on the CDR3 plus reference TRBV11-2 and TRBJ2-7, the full variable domain is EAGVAQSPRYKIIEKRQSVAFWCNPISGHATLYWYQQILGQGPKLLIQFQNNGVVDDSQLPKDRFSAERLKGVDSTLKIQPAKLEDSAVYLCASRAPWTSGRRYEQYFGPGTRLTVT.

This clonotype was detected a few times. V is TRBV5-1 and J is TRBJ1-2; no clear D gene. The CDR3 loop spans 13 amino acids. CDR1 and CDR2 from the germline V gene are SGHRS and YFSETQ. Trimming took 5 bases from V and 3 from J, leaving 11 bases between them. The CDR3 region has the DNA TGCGCCAGCAGGGTTCCCGGGGACTATGGCTACACCTTC. As protein: CASRVPGDYGYTF.

The chain has TRBV4-1 and TRBJ2-7, with 10 nucleotides matching TRBD1. V dropped 5 bases and J dropped 4; count of bases not matched to a gene: 8. The CDR3 is made up of 15 amino acids. Germline assignment: CDR1 MGHRA and CDR2 YSYEKL. The CDR3 loop is CASSEGQGDLYEQYF. For the CDR3, the DNA is TGCGCCAGCAGCGAAGGACAGGGGGATTTGTACGAGCAGTACTTC.

The J gene is TRBJ2-3, the V gene TRBV20-1; D might be TRBD2 (5 bases). Deletions cut 1 base from V and 3 bases from J, with 11 bases between. Germline V gene sequence: CDR1 DFQATT, CDR2 SNEGSKA (reference sequence). The CDR3 consists of 14 residues. The CDR3 sequence: CSARGTGDTDTQYF. The CDR3 DNA reads TGCAGTGCTAGAGGGACTGGAGATACAGATACGCAGTATTTT.

This rearrangement joins TRBV11-2 to TRBJ2-3; D call uncertain. The length of the CDR3 is 16 residues. CDR1 SGHAT and CDR2 FQNNGV come from the germline V gene. V lost 6 bases, J lost 2 bases, and 18 bases lay in between. CDR3 sequence (DNA): TGTGCCAGCAGGGGATATTGGTACAGAGACACAGATACGCAGTATTTT. Protein: CASRGYWYRDTDTQYF.

The rearrangement links TRBV7-2 to TRBJ2-1, with 13 bases aligning to TRBD2. V shed 5 bases and J 5 bases; nucleotides not matched to a gene: 6. The CDR3 runs to 16 residues. CDR1 is SGHTA, CDR2 FQGNSA, per germline. DNA for the CDR3: TGTGCCAGCAGCCCCTGGACTAGCGGGAGTCACAATGAGCAGTTCTTC. Protein product: CASSPWTSGSHNEQFF. The entire variable domain, with the rest obtained from reference TRBV7-2 and TRBJ2-1, is as follows: GAGVSQSPSNKVTEKGKDVELRCDPISGHTALYWYRQSLGQGLEFLIYFQGNSAPDKSGLPSDRFSAERTGGSVSTLTIQRTQQEDSAVYLCASSPWTSGSHNEQFFGPGTRLTVL.

This clonotype came up a few times. The chain uses TRBV10-3 and TRBJ2-7; 9 bases are a match to TRBD2. CDR1 is ENHRY and CDR2 is SYGVKD in the germline V gene. CDR3 length equals 13 residues. Losses at the gene ends were 4 bases for V and 5 bases for J; bases not matched to a gene: 3. CDR3 DNA sequence: TGTGCCATCAGTGGGTTAGCGGGAGACGAGCAGTACTTC. Its translation is CAISGLAGDEQYF.

The chain couples TRBV7-2 to TRBJ2-3; either TRBD1 or TRBD2 may supply D (5 bases each). The CDR3 totals 16 residues. V gave up 7 bases and J gave up 0 bases, with 17 bases separating them. In germline, CDR1 is SGHTA, CDR2 FQGNSA. CDR3 DNA: TGTGCCAGCAATCGAGGGGCAGCGGTTAGCACAGATACGCAGTATTTT. Translation: CASNRGAAVSTDTQYF.

The chain recombines TRBV12-3 or TRBV12-4 with TRBJ1-2; D remains ambiguous. The CDR3 loop spans 14 amino acids. V lost 2 bases to trimming and J lost 6 bases, with 13 bases between them. CDR3 DNA: TGTGCCAGCAGTTTATATGAGGAGAAAGATGGCTACACCTTC. It yields the protein CASSLYEEKDGYTF.

The gene calls are TRBV7-2 and TRBJ1-2, with D unclear. Germline-derived CDR1 and CDR2 are SGHTA and FQGNSA. V was shortened by 4 bases and J by 3 bases, with 12 bases between the two germline ends. The CDR3 loop spans 14 amino acids. DNA of the CDR3: TGTGCCAGCAGCTCCTCGAGGGTGGACTATGGCTACACCTTC. Its protein product is CASSSSRVDYGYTF.

The chain employs TRBV7-6 and TRBJ2-1, with D possibly matching TRBD2 (6 bases). V gave up 5 bases and J gave up 4 bases, with 15 bases separating them. The CDR3 is 15 residues long. Germline lookup yields CDR1 SGHVS and CDR2 FNYEAQ. The CDR3 reads CASSPTTGLYNEQFF. CDR3 in DNA: TGTGCCAGCAGCCCAACGACGGGACTTTACAATGAGCAGTTCTTC.

This rearrangement joins TRBV5-6 to TRBJ2-5, with 7 bases fitting TRBD2. The end of the DNA is better explained by TRBJ2-7, so the J call may be wrong. The length of the CDR3 is 14 residues. CDR1 is SGHDT and CDR2 is YYEEEE in the germline V gene. CDR3 in amino acids: CASSLAGGRAEQYF. As DNA, the CDR3 is TGTGCCAGCAGCTTGGCGGGAGGACGAGCCGAGCAGTACTTC.

V is TRBV15 and J is TRBJ2-1; 8 nucleotides match TRBD2. The CDR3 sequence is 16 residues long. Germline CDR1 reads LNHNV; CDR2 reads YYDKDF (reference sequence). Trimming removed 6 bases from V and 1 base from J; junction bases left unmatched: 8. In DNA, the CDR3 is TGTGCCACCAGAAAAAAGCGGGAGATGTCCTACAATGAGCAGTTCTTC. As protein: CATRKKREMSYNEQFF. The full variable domain, completed using reference TRBV15 and TRBJ2-1, is DAMVIQNPRYQVTQFGKPVTLSCSQTLNHNVMYWYQQKSSQAPKLLFHYYDKDFNNEADTPDNFQSRRPNTSFCFLDIRSPGLGDTAMYLCATRKKREMSYNEQFFGPGTRLTVL.

V is TRBV12-3 or TRBV12-4 and J is TRBJ2-7, with D perhaps matching TRBD1 or TRBD2 (5 bases each). The J call may be wrong; the DNA end is better matched by TRBJ2-5. The CDR3 runs 13 residues. The CDR3 coding sequence is TGTGCCAGCAGTTTAGGCAGGGACGAGACCCAGTACTTC. Translated: CASSLGRDETQYF.

The chain combines TRBV11-2 with TRBJ1-4; D is unclear. V shed 6 bases and J shed 2 bases, with 13 bases lying between them. Germline CDR1 is SGHAT and CDR2 is FQNNGV. The CDR3 runs to 15 residues. The CDR3 sequence is CASSPHQATNEKLFF. The CDR3 DNA reads as TGTGCCAGCAGTCCCCATCAGGCTACTAATGAAAAACTGTTTTTT. Supplemented by reference TRBV11-2 and TRBJ1-4, the full variable domain reads EAGVAQSPRYKIIEKRQSVAFWCNPISGHATLYWYQQILGQGPKLLIQFQNNGVVDDSQLPKDRFSAERLKGVDSTLKIQPAKLEDSAVYLCASSPHQATNEKLFFGSGTQLSVL.